Below are 29 T cell receptor beta chains sequenced from a single sample in a study of CD8+CD57+ T cells in acquired aplastic anemia. CDR3 and TCR beta VDJ profiling relied on a genomic DNA template. TCRdb reprocessed the reads with MiXCR, giving one entry per CDR3 protein. The sample carries more than 250,000 distinct CDR3 sequences, less than 85% recorded once. Whoever was chosen for sequencing had shown CD8+CD57+ cell expansion by flow cytometry. Sequencing used sorted CD4+, CD8+, or CD8+CD57+ T cells (not recorded which) from PBMCs. The receptors come from a human donor with aplastic anemia.

The J gene is TRBJ2-3, the V gene TRBV2, with D possibly being TRBD2 (7 bases). Germline loops: CDR1 SNHLY, CDR2 FYNNEI. The CDR3 runs 14 residues. Trimming left V 4 bases short and J 6 bases short, with 14 bases between. This chain's CDR3 is CASSGVGGGDTQYF. The CDR3 DNA follows: TGTGCCAGCAGTGGGGTGGGGGGGGGCGATACGCAGTATTTT.

This chain joins TRBV2 and TRBJ2-1, with 11 bases that match TRBD2. With 3 bases clipped from V and 4 bases from J, the junction kept 5 bases outside the gene matches. This CDR3 comprises 16 residues. Germline CDR1 SNHLY, CDR2 FYNNEI. The CDR3 DNA reads as TGTGCCAGCAGTGATGGGGGGACTAGCGGTTACAATGAGCAGTTCTTC. It translates to CASSDGGTSGYNEQFF.

In this sample, this clonotype turned up once. CDR3: CASREGQLDPSTDLTF. CDR3 nucleotides: TGTGCCAGCAGGGAAGGACAGTTAGACCCTAGCACAGATCTGACTTTC. The rearrangement joins TRBV7-8 to TRBJ2-6; D is perhaps TRBD1 (6 bases). This CDR3 region has 16 residues. Germline V CDR1 and CDR2: SGHVS, FQNEAQ. The germline V and J ends were trimmed by 6 bases and 16 bases, with 28 bases remaining between them.

As concerns this clonotype: Mismatch with germline at one junction end may stem from a read error. J is TRBJ2-1 and V is TRBV2; unclear D gene. The CDR3 loop spans 13 amino acids. Per germline, CDR1 SNHLY and CDR2 FYNNEI. DNA of the CDR3: TGTGCCAGCGGCTTCGGCCCCTACAATAAGCAGTTCTTC. Translation: CASGFGPYNKQFF.

As for this clonotype: As the CDR3 is not closed by the conserved phenylalanine or tryptophan, this likely results from a read error. The DNA is left out, because the CDR3 cannot be placed on it with certainty; the CDR3 is given as TCRdb lists it. The chain employs TRBV2 and TRBJ2-3; TRBD1, the table's D call, lacks a check against the DNA. Germline assignment: CDR1 SNHLY and CDR2 FYNNEI. The CDR3 is 14 amino acids in total, end residues counted. This CDR3 reads CASSSGTGTQTLCS.

With regard to this clonotype: Since no conserved phenylalanine or tryptophan closes the CDR3, a read error is the likely cause. The limits of the CDR3 on the DNA are not certain, so only TCRdb's listed CDR3 is given. The CDR3 sequence: CASSSSGGGTDTQ. The V and J genes are TRBV7-3 and TRBJ2-3; the table assigns TRBD1, which was not confirmed against the DNA. From its first to its last residue, the CDR3 has 13 amino acids. In germline, CDR1 is SGHTA, CDR2 FQGTGA.

This clonotype was observed a single time. The conserved closing phenylalanine or tryptophan is absent in this CDR3, likely reflecting a read error. The DNA is left out, because the CDR3 cannot be placed on it with certainty; the CDR3 is given as TCRdb lists it. The V gene is TRBV2, the J gene TRBJ2-1; TRBD2, the table's D call, lacks a check against the DNA. In germline, CDR1 is SNHLY, CDR2 FYNNEI. The CDR3 totals 16 residues, both ends included. This chain's CDR3 is CASGEGGRNAQDYRPC.

The chain employs TRBV7-8 and TRBJ2-1; 7 nucleotides match TRBD2. The DNA end favors TRBJ2-5, so the J call may be wrong. CDR3 length: 15 residues. CDR1 SGHVS and CDR2 FQNEAQ come from the germline V gene. This chain's CDR3 is CASSTWGGYHKTQYF. The CDR3 bases are TGTGCCAGCAGCACCTGGGGAGGGTACCATAAGACCCAGTACTTC.

The chain links TRBV20-1 to TRBJ1-1, with 8 nucleotides matching TRBD1. Germline V gene lookup returns CDR1 DFQATT and CDR2 SNEGSKA (reference sequence). The CDR3 is 13 amino acids. Losses at the gene ends were 6 bases for V and 7 bases for J; bases not matched to a gene: 10. Here the CDR3 DNA reads TGCAGTGCAAACTACAGGGGGACTGATGAAGCTTTCTTT. This gives the protein CSANYRGTDEAFF.

This clonotype was picked up a small number of times. The rearrangement uses TRBV20-1 and TRBJ2-3; 7 bases match TRBD2. This CDR3 contains 13 residues. Germline V lookup: CDR1 DFQATT, CDR2 SNEGSKA (reference sequence). V lost 1 base, J lost 6 bases, and 4 bases stayed unmatched. This CDR3 is CSARAGGPDTQYF. The CDR3 bases are TGCAGTGCTAGAGCGGGAGGTCCCGATACGCAGTATTTT.

V usage is TRBV7-9 and J usage is TRBJ2-3; weak D call: TRBD2 (5 bases). Germline V gives CDR1 SEHNR, CDR2 FQNEAQ (reference sequence). The CDR3 has 12 amino acids. The ends were cut back, 4 bases at V and 11 bases at J, with 13 bases in the middle. The CDR3 spells CASSSGRARQYF. As DNA, the CDR3 is TGTGCCAGCAGCTCTGGGAGAGCTAGGCAGTATTTT.

This clonotype was seen only a few times. V gene TRBV7-9 combines with J gene TRBJ2-3; D remains unclear. Per the germline V gene, CDR1 is SEHNR and CDR2 is FQNEAQ (reference sequence). The CDR3 consists of 12 residues. V was trimmed by 6 bases and J by 0 bases, leaving 4 bases between them. CDR3 sequence (DNA): TGTGCCAGCAGGGAGAGCACAGATACGCAGTATTTT. Amino acids: CASRESTDTQYF.

Concerning this clonotype: A read error may produce the germline difference seen at one junction end. The rearrangement uses TRBV7-8 and TRBJ2-3; the D gene is possibly TRBD1 (6 bases). Per germline, CDR1 SGHVS and CDR2 FQNEAQ. The CDR3 consists of 12 residues. CDR3 loop: CASSVGGDPQTF. The DNA for the CDR3 is TGTGCCAGCAGCGTAGGGGGAGATCCGCAGACTTTT. The entire variable domain, with the rest obtained from reference TRBV7-8 and TRBJ2-3, is as follows: GAGVSQSPRYKVAKRGQDVALRCDPISGHVSLFWYQQALGQGPEFLTYFQNEAQLDKSGLPSDRFFAERPEGSVSTLKIQRTQQEDSAVYLCASSVGGDPQTFGPGTRLTVL.

The chain carries TRBV7-2 and TRBJ1-1; possibly TRBD1 for D (5 bases). Between the trimmed V and J ends, which lost 2 bases and 13 bases, there was a span of 23 bases. CDR1 is SGHTA, CDR2 FQGNSA, per germline. The CDR3 length is 15 residues. CDR3 protein: CASSLQLPGNIGSFF. DNA of the CDR3: TGTGCCAGCAGCTTACAGCTGCCAGGGAACATTGGAAGTTTCTTT.

The chain recombines TRBV5-1 with TRBJ2-3; D perhaps matches TRBD1 (6 bases). The CDR3 is 15 amino acids. From germline, CDR1 is SGHRS and CDR2 YFSETQ. The germline V and J ends were trimmed by 6 bases and 2 bases, with 16 bases remaining between them. CDR3 sequence reads: CASKSATGPTDTQYF. The CDR3 DNA follows: TGCGCCAGCAAATCGGCGACAGGTCCCACAGATACGCAGTATTTT.

This chain joins TRBV7-3 and TRBJ2-7, with unresolved D. CDR3 length equals 15 residues. Germline assignment: CDR1 SGHTA and CDR2 FQGTGA. The CDR3 is CASSPLGSTDTQHYV. The CDR3 bases are TGTGCCAGCAGCCCCTTGGGTAGCACAGATACGCAGCATTACGTC.

This sequence joins TRBV2 and TRBJ2-1; 7 positions agree with TRBD1. Germline V CDR1 and CDR2: SNHLY, FYNNEI. This CDR3 spans 13 amino acids. Trimming removed 9 bases from V and 9 bases from J; junction bases left unmatched: 11. The CDR3 is CASSNTGAGEQFF. The CDR3 nucleotides read TGTGCCAGTAGTAACACAGGGGCGGGTGAGCAGTTCTTC.

This clonotype was detected only once. Likely a read error: the CDR3 ends without its conserved phenylalanine or tryptophan. It is unclear where the CDR3 begins or ends on the DNA, so no DNA is shown, and the CDR3 is as TCRdb lists it. V gene TRBV2 combines with J gene TRBJ2-7; the tabulated D call, TRBD1, remains unverified against the DNA. Germline V gene lookup returns CDR1 SNHLY and CDR2 FYNNEI. The CDR3 spans 16 residues, counting both ends. This CDR3 is CASGDGGTDTQYFGHG.

This clonotype was seen a single time. No conserved phenylalanine or tryptophan is present at the end of the CDR3, so a read error is the likely explanation. The V gene is TRBV7-9, the J gene TRBJ1-3, with 8 bases aligning to TRBD1. V was pared by 8 bases and J by 5 bases, with 5 bases of the junction left unmatched. Germline CDR1 is SEHNR and CDR2 is FQNEAQ (reference sequence). This CDR3 has 13 amino acids. DNA for the CDR3: TGTGCCAGCCCAGGGGGCGGTAGAAACACCATATATTTG. The encoded protein is CASPGGGRNTIYL.

The V gene is TRBV7-8, the J gene TRBJ1-2; no clear D. The ends were cut back, 2 bases at V and 10 bases at J, with 23 bases in the middle. CDR3 length: 16 amino acids. Per the germline V gene, CDR1 is SGHVS and CDR2 is FQNEAQ. CDR3 amino acids: CASSLPGGRYTQYYTF. DNA of the CDR3: TGTGCCAGCAGCTTACCGGGAGGTCGCTATACGCAGTACTACACCTTC.

A word on this clonotype: No conserved phenylalanine or tryptophan ends this CDR3, so it is likely a read error. It is unclear where the CDR3 begins or ends on the DNA, so no DNA is shown, and the CDR3 is as TCRdb lists it. The chain joins TRBV2 to TRBJ2-5; TRBD2, the D gene given by the table, was not confirmed from the DNA. Germline V gives CDR1 SNHLY, CDR2 FYNNEI. The CDR3 has 16 amino acids, counting both end residues. The CDR3 reads CASSSSGTWGETQYFG.

As regards this clonotype: This CDR3 is missing its conserved last phenylalanine or tryptophan, likely due to a read error. No DNA is shown, since the ends of the CDR3 on it are uncertain; the CDR3 is the one TCRdb lists. Here the CDR3 reads CASRDGGTDTH. The V and J genes are TRBV2 and TRBJ1-2; no check of the table's D call, TRBD1, against the DNA was made. Per germline, CDR1 SNHLY and CDR2 FYNNEI. Ends included, the CDR3 has 11 residues.

This clonotype was seen more than once but under ten times. V is TRBV19 and J is TRBJ1-1; D uncertain. This CDR3 spans 11 amino acids. Germline V gene sequence: CDR1 LNHDA, CDR2 SQIVND (reference sequence). V was cut by 5 bases and J by 11 bases, with 12 bases left in between. The CDR3 sequence is CASSSGSRAFF. As DNA, the CDR3 is TGTGCCAGTAGTTCGGGCTCGAGGGCTTTCTTT.

The chain links TRBV7-6 to TRBJ1-1; TRBD1 is a possible D gene (5 bases). V lost 7 bases and J lost 14, with 29 bases in between. The CDR3 has 15 amino acids. CDR1 and CDR2 from the germline V gene are SGHVS and FNYEAQ. CDR3 bases: TGTGCCAGCACCCTAGGTCTGACAGCGACCACGGACGACTTCTTT. Its protein product is CASTLGLTATTDDFF.

The V and J genes are TRBV9 and TRBJ2-7; D tentatively reads TRBD1 or TRBD2 (6 bases each). Between the trimmed V and J ends, which lost 4 bases and 9 bases, there was a span of 20 bases. The germline V gene encodes CDR1 SGDLS and CDR2 YYNGEE. There are 14 residues in the CDR3. The CDR3 sequence: CASSPGGSSDTQYV. The CDR3 coding sequence is TGTGCCAGCAGCCCCGGGGGCAGTTCAGATACGCAGTACGTC.

The rearrangement links TRBV7-6 to TRBJ1-1; D is unclear. With 5 bases removed from V and 14 bases from J, the gap between germline ends came to 27 bases. From germline, CDR1 is SGHVS and CDR2 FNYEAQ. The CDR3 is made up of 15 amino acids. Written as DNA, the CDR3 is TGTGCCAGCAGCCCCGTTGTCCCGGGAGTCCCCGAGCAGTTCTTT. It yields the protein CASSPVVPGVPEQFF.

The V gene is TRBV5-1, the J gene TRBJ2-3; TRBD1 matches at 9 bases. V shed 0 bases, J shed 7 bases, and the junction held 3 bases outside the gene matches. The CDR3 consists of 14 residues. CDR1 is SGHRS, CDR2 YFSETQ, per germline. The CDR3 coding sequence is TGCGCCAGCAGCTTGGACAGGGGGCACAATACGCAGTATTTT. Encoded protein: CASSLDRGHNTQYF.

The J gene is TRBJ2-3, the V gene TRBV7-6; weak D call: TRBD1 (6 bases). The CDR3 runs to 15 residues. Trimming cost V 1 base and J 15 bases, with 23 bases left between them. Germline V gene lookup returns CDR1 SGHVS and CDR2 FNYEAQ. The CDR3 DNA sequence: TGTGCCAGCAGCTTAGGGGACACCCTCGACGTCGGGCCATATTTT. As protein: CASSLGDTLDVGPYF.

This rearrangement joins TRBV7-9 to TRBJ1-6, with D uncertain. The CDR3 contains 13 residues. The germline CDR1 and CDR2 sequences are SEHNR and FQNEAQ (reference sequence). V lost 2 bases and J lost 15, with 14 bases in between. In nucleotides, the CDR3 is TGTGCCAGCAGCTTATCGGGAAGCGGATACCTCCACTTT. Amino acid sequence: CASSLSGSGYLHF.